This TCR beta chain comes out of a study of T cells in localized non-small cell lung cancer (dated by TCRdb to 2020 to 2021). As for the study more broadly: T cell repertoires of approximately 250 early-stage NSCLC patients were analyzed, with tumors being compared against uninvolved tumor-adjacent lungs. The cohort was made up of approximately 250 treatment-naive NSCLC patients whose localized lung tumors had been resected. The mean age of the NSCLC patients was roughly 63 years, with approximately 130 men and around 100 women. What the research found in general, with its limitations: A median of around 62 of the top 100 tumor clones turned up in the paired uninvolved adjacent lung, and around 27 of those clones also ranked among the top 100 of that same adjacent lung. The highest T cell clonality was observed in uninvolved tumor-adjacent lung, where clonality exceeded that of tumor, suggesting that antigenic responses were more focused in uninvolved tumor-adjacent lung. Since the design was exploratory, TCR variables were selected using unadjusted p-values with no false-discovery rate correction. Higher blood T cell density associated with longer overall survival, while higher adjacent-lung clonality associated with shorter survival. Because multi-region sequencing of the tumors was not done, intratumor heterogeneity could not be ruled out.

The immunoSEQ Assay was used to sequence TCR beta CDR3 regions from DNA. On the study's bioinformatics: T cell density was computed as TCR beta template counts normalized to usable DNA estimated by amplifying housekeeping genes. The preseqR package was used to estimate richness by extrapolating to 400,000 templates for PBMC samples and to 120,000 templates for tissue samples. Clonality was defined by subtracting Pielou's evenness from one. Tissue-enriched TCRs were identified through differential abundance testing performed on productive amino-acid clonotypes, with a minimum total count of 5 and an alpha of 0.1. The Jaccard Index and the Morisita Overlap Index were used to measure repertoire overlap between compartments. GLIPH clustered TCR beta CDR3s with public tetramer-defined viral CDR3s; viral motifs required at least three viral sequences plus V-gene enrichment. The clones in this table, taken by TCRdb from immuneACCESS, are in-frame only. Not every clone is retained; where verified, under half of the shortfall comes from an unresolved V gene, and the cause of the rest is unknown. V and J calls and clone size are those listed in that table; D and trimming were worked out from the DNA. The sample table holds 78,000 or so clones, of which just under 85% were seen once. Together, the top ten hold around 2.8% of the sample.

This clone came up a few times. What this receptor recognizes is not known. No much larger clone is present one base from it, and per-base qualities are unavailable. This CDR3 is also generated by other DNA sequences in the sample. At diagnosis, peripheral blood, uninvolved tumor-adjacent lung and tumor were collected and stored as a combination of fresh-frozen and FFPE material. For TCR repertoire profiling, blood samples were analyzed in the form of peripheral blood mononuclear cells. The germline V gene supplies CDR1 SGHRS and CDR2 YFSETQ. V is reduced by 0 bases and J by 0 bases, leaving a spacing of 7 bases between them. The CDR3 measures 14 amino acids from cysteine to phenylalanine. The only DNA kept is the CDR3, 42 bases in frame from the first base.

The chain is encoded by TRBV5-1 joined to TRBJ2-7; no D gene is confidently identified. The starting material was peripheral blood, obtained before any cancer treatment. The receptor was isolated from a man aged 40 to 70 with stage I lung adenocarcinoma. The bases read TGCGCCAGCAGCTTGGTGTCCGCCTCCTACGAGCAGTACTTC. This is translated as CASSLVSASYEQYF. Full variable domain (CDR3 extended with the reference TRBV5-1 and TRBJ2-7 proteins): KAGVTQTPRYLIKTRGQQVTLSCSPISGHRSVSWYQQTPGQGLQFLFEYFSETQRNKGNFPGRFSGRQFSNSRSEMNVSTLELGDSALYLCASSLVSASYEQYFGPGTRLTVT.